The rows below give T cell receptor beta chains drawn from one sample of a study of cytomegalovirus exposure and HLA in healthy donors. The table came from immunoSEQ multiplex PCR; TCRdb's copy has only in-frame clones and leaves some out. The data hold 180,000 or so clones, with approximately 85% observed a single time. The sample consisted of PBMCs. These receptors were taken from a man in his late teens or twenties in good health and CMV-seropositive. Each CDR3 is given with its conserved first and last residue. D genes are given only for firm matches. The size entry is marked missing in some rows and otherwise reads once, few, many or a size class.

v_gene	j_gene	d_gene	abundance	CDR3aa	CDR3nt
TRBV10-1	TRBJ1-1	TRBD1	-	CASSVGTGETEAFF	TGCGCCAGCAGTGTAGGGACAGGGGAAACTGAAGCTTTCTTT
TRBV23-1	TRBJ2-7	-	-	CASSRGVGTAKSRAYEQYF	TGCGCCAGCAGTAGGGGGGTGGGGACAGCAAAATCAAGGGCCTACGAGCAGTACTTC
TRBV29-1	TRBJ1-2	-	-	CSVWTVPNYGYTF	TGCAGCGTGTGGACAGTACCTAACTATGGCTACACCTTC
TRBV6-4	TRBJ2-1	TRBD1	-	CASSDGTGVYNEQFF	TGTGCCAGCAGTGACGGGACAGGGGTCTACAATGAGCAGTTCTTC
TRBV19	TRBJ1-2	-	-	CASSMGYRVEANYGYTF	TGTGCCAGTAGTATGGGTTACAGGGTTGAAGCTAACTATGGCTACACCTTC
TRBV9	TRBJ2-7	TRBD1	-	CASSVGATIGQGPREQYF	TGTGCCAGCAGCGTAGGAGCTACGATTGGACAGGGTCCACGCGAGCAGTACTTC
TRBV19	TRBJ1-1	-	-	CASSRNTEAFF	TGTGCCAGTAGCAGGAACACTGAGGCTTTCTTT
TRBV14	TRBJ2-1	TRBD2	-	CASSQAAGGMNEQFF	TGTGCCAGCAGCCAAGCAGCGGGGGGCATGAATGAGCAGTTCTTC
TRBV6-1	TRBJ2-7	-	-	CAGGWVEQYF	TGTGCCGGGGGCTGGGTTGAGCAGTACTTC
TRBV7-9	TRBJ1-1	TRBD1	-	CASSGVLGQKNTEAFF	TGTGCCAGCAGCGGAGTCCTGGGACAGAAGAACACTGAAGCTTTCTTT
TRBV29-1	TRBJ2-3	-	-	CSVEDSPGLDTQYF	TGCAGCGTTGAAGATTCCCCGGGATTGGATACGCAGTATTTT
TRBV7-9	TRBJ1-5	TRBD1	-	CSSSSTQGARDQPQHF	TGTTCCAGCAGCTCAACTCAGGGGGCTCGGGATCAGCCCCAGCATTTT
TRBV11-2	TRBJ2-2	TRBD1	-	CASRGYHRGLSTGELFF	TGTGCCAGCAGGGGCTACCACAGGGGGCTTAGCACCGGGGAGCTGTTTTTT
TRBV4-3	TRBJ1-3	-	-	CASSQDRGRAGNTIYF	TGCGCCAGCAGCCAAGACCGCGGCAGGGCCGGAAACACCATATATTTT
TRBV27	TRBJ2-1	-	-	CASSSAPRNEQFF	TGTGCCAGCAGTTCCGCCCCCCGGAATGAGCAGTTCTTC
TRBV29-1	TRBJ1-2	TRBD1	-	CSVEDRGGGYTF	TGCAGCGTCGAGGACAGGGGGGGTGGCTACACCTTC
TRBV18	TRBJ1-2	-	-	CASSPVGTTNYGYTF	TGTGCCAGCTCACCAGTCGGGACAACTAACTATGGCTACACCTTC
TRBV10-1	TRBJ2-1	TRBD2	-	CASSDSGLGNNEQFF	TGCGCCAGCAGTGATTCTGGACTAGGTAACAATGAGCAGTTCTTC
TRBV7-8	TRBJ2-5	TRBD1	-	CASSLQGVWGTQYF	TGTGCCAGCAGCCTACAGGGGGTTTGGGGGACCCAGTACTTC
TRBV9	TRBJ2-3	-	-	CASSPRTVRTDTQYF	TGTGCCAGCAGCCCACGGACTGTACGCACAGATACGCAGTATTTT
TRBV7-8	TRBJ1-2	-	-	CASSAGDYGYTF	TGTGCCAGCAGCGCGGGGGACTATGGCTACACCTTC
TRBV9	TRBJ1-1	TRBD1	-	CASSPAGGPNTEAFF	TGTGCCAGCAGCCCGGCAGGGGGCCCGAACACTGAAGCTTTCTTT
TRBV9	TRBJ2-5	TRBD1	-	CASSVALKGGQQETQYF	TGTGCCAGCAGCGTAGCCTTAAAAGGGGGACAGCAAGAGACCCAGTACTTC
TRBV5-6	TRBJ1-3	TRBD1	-	CASSRDSLRRNTIYF	TGTGCCAGCAGCCGGGACAGCCTCAGACGAAACACCATATATTTT
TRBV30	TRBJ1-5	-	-	CAWSSGGLKPQHF	TGTGCCTGGAGCTCCGGGGGGTTGAAGCCCCAGCATTTT
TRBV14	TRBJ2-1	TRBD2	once	CASSQDKRGSYNEQFF	TGTGCCAGCAGCCAAGATAAGCGGGGGTCCTACAATGAGCAGTTCTTC
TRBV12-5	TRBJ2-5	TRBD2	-	CASGLVSQGGGTQYF	TGTGCTAGTGGTTTGGTATCGCAGGGCGGGGGGACCCAGTACTTC
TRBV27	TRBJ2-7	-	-	CASSPRSRAGPYEQYF	TGTGCCAGCAGTCCTCGGAGTAGGGCAGGGCCCTACGAGCAGTACTTC
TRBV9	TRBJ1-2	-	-	CASSVAGNYGYTF	TGTGCCAGCAGCGTAGCAGGAAACTATGGCTACACCTTC
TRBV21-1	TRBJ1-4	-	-	CASSKGGDGNEKLFF	TGTGCCAGCAGCAAAGGGGGGGACGGAAATGAAAAACTGTTTTTT
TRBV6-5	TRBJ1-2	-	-	CASRAGVHYGYTF	TGTGCCAGCAGGGCAGGGGTTCACTATGGCTACACCTTC
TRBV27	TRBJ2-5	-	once	CASRGGGGSLETQYF	TGTGCCAGCCGGGGAGGTGGGGGGAGTTTGGAGACCCAGTACTTC
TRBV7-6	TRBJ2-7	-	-	CASSLASAGYEQYF	TGTGCCAGCAGCTTAGCGTCGGCAGGCTACGAGCAGTACTTC
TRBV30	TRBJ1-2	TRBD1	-	CAWSSPGKGANNYGYTF	TGTGCCTGGAGTTCACCTGGGAAGGGGGCAAATAACTATGGCTACACCTTC
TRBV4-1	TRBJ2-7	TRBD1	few	CASSLRGTGVYEQYF	TGCGCCAGCAGCCTAAGAGGGACAGGGGTCTACGAGCAGTACTTC
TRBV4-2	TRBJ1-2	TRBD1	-	CASSLPGQGISGYTF	TGTGCCAGCAGCCTGCCGGGACAGGGTATATCTGGCTACACCTTC
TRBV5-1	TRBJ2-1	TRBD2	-	CASSSGTSGDRIRNEQFF	TGCGCCAGCAGTTCCGGGACTAGCGGGGATAGGATTCGCAATGAGCAGTTCTTC
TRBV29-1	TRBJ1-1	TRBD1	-	CSVAYRGRMNTEAFF	TGCAGCGTTGCTTACAGGGGGCGTATGAACACTGAAGCTTTCTTT
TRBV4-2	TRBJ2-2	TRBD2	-	CASSQDWNSGGARTGELFF	TGTGCCAGCAGCCAAGATTGGAACAGCGGGGGGGCTAGGACCGGGGAGCTGTTTTTT
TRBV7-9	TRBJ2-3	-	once	CASSLRGGGGTQYF	TGTGCCAGCAGCTTAAGGGGTGGGGGCGGTACGCAGTATTTT
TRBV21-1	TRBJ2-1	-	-	CASSKGQVYEQFF	TGTGCCAGCAGCAAGGGACAGGTCTATGAGCAGTTCTTC